A selection of T cell receptor beta chains follows, all from one sample in a study of CD8+ T cells in alopecia areata. Libraries were prepared by immunoSEQ multiplex PCR; TCRdb keeps only in-frame clonotypes and omits some of them. Among over 250,000 clones listed, roughly 63% were seen once. The starting material was CD4+ T cells sorted from blood, obtained around week 54, from a patient treated with tofacitinib. These receptors were taken from a human donor with alopecia areata. Each CDR3 is given with its conserved first and last residue. Fields, in order: clone size, D gene, J gene, V gene, CDR3 protein, CDR3 DNA. A D gene is named only where the DNA matches it firmly. The size entry is marked missing in some rows and otherwise reads once, few, many or a size class.

>-|-|TRBJ1-5|TRBV12-5
CASGSGPRGNQPQHF
TGTGCTAGTGGTTCGGGACCTCGGGGCAATCAGCCCCAGCATTTT
>-|TRBD2|TRBJ2-7|TRBV4-2
CASSQDPGLAYEQYF
TGTGCCAGCAGCCAAGATCCGGGACTAGCCTACGAGCAGTACTTC
>-|TRBD2|TRBJ2-5|TRBV29-1
CSVKRGAETQYF
TGCAGCGTCAAGCGGGGCGCAGAGACCCAGTACTTC
>-|-|TRBJ2-5|TRBV30
CAWGRAGETQYF
TGTGCCTGGGGAAGGGCTGGTGAGACCCAGTACTTC
>-|-|TRBJ2-3|TRBV7-3
CASSPGGIDTQYF
TGTGCCAGCAGCCCCGGCGGAATAGATACGCAGTATTTT
>-|TRBD2|TRBJ2-1|TRBV30
CAWSLRTRSEQFF
TGTGCCTGGAGCCTTCGGACTAGGAGTGAGCAGTTCTTC
>-|-|TRBJ2-7|TRBV6-5
CASTAARGLEQYF
TGTGCCAGCACCGCCGCCCGGGGCCTGGAGCAGTACTTC
>-|-|TRBJ2-7|TRBV30
CAWSGRGGNGYEQYF
TGTGCCTGGAGTGGAAGGGGCGGCAATGGTTACGAGCAGTACTTC
>-|TRBD1|TRBJ2-1|TRBV7-3
CASSRTGTERAEQFF
TGTGCCAGCAGCCGCACCGGGACAGAGAGGGCTGAGCAGTTCTTC
>-|-|TRBJ2-1|TRBV9
CASSAYLGSDEQFF
TGTGCCAGCAGCGCCTATTTGGGAAGCGATGAGCAGTTCTTC
>-|-|TRBJ2-5|TRBV27
CASSRLQGVETQYF
TGTGCCAGTAGTCGCCTTCAAGGGGTGGAGACCCAGTACTTC
>-|TRBD1|TRBJ2-3|TRBV5-1
CARLDRASTDTQYF
TGCGCCAGGCTCGACAGGGCTAGCACAGATACGCAGTATTTT
>-|-|TRBJ2-7|TRBV10-3
CAISEFKGGGNEQYF
TGTGCCATCAGTGAGTTCAAAGGGGGAGGGAACGAGCAGTACTTC
>-|-|TRBJ1-2|TRBV10-3
CAISKATLDNYGYTF
TGTGCCATCAGTAAGGCCACCCTGGACAACTATGGCTACACCTTC
>-|TRBD1|TRBJ2-5|TRBV29-1
CSVEHTGGKTQYF
TGCAGCGTTGAACATACAGGGGGGAAGACCCAGTACTTC
>-|-|TRBJ2-7|TRBV7-9
CASSSRGPRSSYEQYF
TGTGCCAGCAGCTCCCGTGGCCCTAGGAGCTCCTACGAGCAGTACTTC
>-|TRBD1|TRBJ2-4|TRBV7-2
CASSLRQGRNIQYF
TGTGCCAGCAGCTTGAGACAGGGACGGAACATTCAGTACTTC
>few|-|TRBJ2-5|TRBV5-1
CASSLSPSQETQYF
TGCGCCAGCAGCTTGTCGCCTTCCCAAGAGACCCAGTACTTC
>-|TRBD2|TRBJ2-3|TRBV9
CASSVDYASGFSTDTQYF
TGTGCCAGCAGCGTAGACTACGCTAGCGGGTTTAGCACAGATACGCAGTATTTT
>-|-|TRBJ1-6|TRBV25-1
CASSDLPTGTNYNSPLHF
TGTGCCAGCAGTGATCTCCCCACAGGGACCAACTATAATTCACCCCTCCACTTT
>few|-|TRBJ1-1|TRBV5-8
CASSLTATEAFF
TGTGCCAGCAGCTTGACCGCCACTGAAGCTTTCTTT
>-|-|TRBJ1-2|TRBV27
CASRQQGPFYGYTF
TGTGCCAGCAGACAACAGGGACCTTTTTATGGCTACACCTTC
>few|TRBD1|TRBJ1-6|TRBV12-5
CASAYPGQLNSPLHF
TGTGCTAGTGCTTATCCGGGACAGTTAAATTCACCCCTCCACTTT
>few|TRBD1|TRBJ1-1|TRBV6-5
CASRRQGAEAFF
TGTGCCAGCAGAAGACAGGGGGCTGAAGCTTTCTTT
>few|-|TRBJ2-7|TRBV5-1
CASSLVSSYEQYF
TGCGCCAGCAGCTTGGTCAGCTCCTACGAGCAGTACTTC
>-|-|TRBJ2-7|TRBV7-2
CASSLLGYEQYF
TGTGCCAGCAGCTTACTAGGGTACGAGCAGTACTTC
>many|-|TRBJ2-1|TRBV18
CASSRTTNEQFF
TGTGCCAGCTCCCGGACTACGAATGAGCAGTTCTTC
>-|-|TRBJ2-7|TRBV15
CATSRDRASSSYEQYF
TGTGCCACCAGCAGAGACCGGGCCTCGAGCTCCTACGAGCAGTACTTC
>once|TRBD1|TRBJ1-2|TRBV29-1
CSVQTGNYGYTF
TGCAGCGTACAGACAGGGAACTATGGCTACACCTTC
>-|-|TRBJ2-2|TRBV30
CAWNEGTATGELFF
TGTGCCTGGAACGAAGGGACGGCTACCGGGGAGCTGTTTTTT
>once|-|TRBJ2-1|TRBV30
CAWSNRPYNEQFF
TGTGCCTGGAGTAACAGACCATACAATGAGCAGTTCTTC
>-|-|TRBJ1-6|TRBV6-6
CASSLPNSPLHF
TGTGCCAGCAGTCTACCAAATTCACCCCTCCACTTT
>-|TRBD1|TRBJ2-5|TRBV5-4
CASSSDRQETQYF
TGTGCCAGCAGTTCGGACAGGCAAGAGACCCAGTACTTC
>once|-|TRBJ2-7|TRBV29-1
CSVRSGVYEQYF
TGCAGCGTTCGATCGGGGGTATACGAGCAGTACTTC
>-|TRBD1|TRBJ2-5|TRBV7-9
CASSPRTGLRETQYF
TGTGCCAGCAGCCCCCGGACAGGGTTAAGGGAGACCCAGTACTTC
>-|-|TRBJ1-1|TRBV30
CAWSPTENTEAFF
TGTGCCTGGAGTCCGACAGAGAACACTGAAGCTTTCTTT
>few|TRBD2|TRBJ2-3|TRBV7-2
CASSPPGLAGSGTQYF
TGTGCCAGCAGCCCCCCGGGACTAGCGGGTAGTGGTACGCAGTATTTT
>-|-|TRBJ2-5|TRBV9
CASSATSLVETQYF
TGTGCCAGCAGCGCAACTAGTTTAGTTGAGACCCAGTACTTC
>-|-|TRBJ2-4|TRBV7-9
CASSLEENIQYF
TGTGCCAGCAGCTTGGAGGAAAACATTCAGTACTTC
>-|TRBD1|TRBJ2-2|TRBV9
CASSVAGTGNTGELFF
TGTGCCAGCAGCGTAGCAGGGACAGGGAACACCGGGGAGCTGTTTTTT
>once|TRBD1|TRBJ2-7|TRBV9
CASSGRDRGQDEQYF
TGTGCCAGCAGCGGACGGGACAGGGGCCAGGACGAGCAGTACTTC
>-|-|TRBJ2-5|TRBV11-2
CASNTGTQETQYF
TGTGCCAGCAACACGGGGACCCAAGAGACCCAGTACTTC
>-|-|TRBJ2-5|TRBV7-2
CASSFGTRHQETQYF
TGTGCCAGCAGCTTCGGGACACGACACCAAGAGACCCAGTACTTC
>-|-|TRBJ2-1|TRBV5-1
CASTVGASSYNEQFF
TGCGCCAGTACAGTGGGAGCTAGCTCCTACAATGAGCAGTTCTTC
>-|-|TRBJ2-3|TRBV15
CATSGAGTQYF
TGTGCCACCAGCGGGGCGGGTACGCAGTATTTT
>-|-|TRBJ2-7|TRBV27
CASSLVQGGFYEQYF
TGTGCCAGCAGTTTAGTACAGGGCGGATTCTACGAGCAGTACTTC
>-|-|TRBJ1-6|TRBV5-4
CASSSDPRSGSPLHF
TGTGCCAGCAGCTCCGACCCGAGGAGTGGTTCACCCCTCCACTTT
>-|-|TRBJ1-1|TRBV7-3
CASSIQGDTEAFF
TGTGCCAGCAGCATACAGGGAGACACTGAAGCTTTCTTT
>-|-|TRBJ2-3|TRBV30
CAWSPPGTPTQYF
TGTGCCTGGAGTCCACCCGGGACCCCTACGCAGTATTTT
>few|-|TRBJ2-7|TRBV9
CASSVDPSAYEQYF
TGTGCCAGCAGCGTAGATCCTTCCGCCTACGAGCAGTACTTC
>once|TRBD1|TRBJ2-1|TRBV29-1
CSAGNRGLYNEQFF
TGCAGCGCCGGCAACAGGGGTCTCTACAATGAGCAGTTCTTC
>few|-|TRBJ1-1|TRBV25-1
CASSAKPPRDTEAFF
TGTGCCAGCAGTGCAAAACCTCCGAGGGACACTGAAGCTTTCTTT
>-|TRBD2|TRBJ2-7|TRBV5-1
CASSSGLAGAYEQYF
TGCGCCAGCAGCTCTGGACTAGCGGGGGCCTACGAGCAGTACTTC
>-|TRBD2|TRBJ2-1|TRBV30
CASSSGGRVQFF
TGTGCCAGCAGTAGCGGGGGCAGGGTGCAGTTCTTC
>-|-|TRBJ1-2|TRBV18
CASSPPAGQLGGGYTF
TGTGCCAGCTCACCTCCCGCGGGACAATTAGGAGGTGGCTACACCTTC